This T cell receptor beta chain was identified during a study of cytomegalovirus exposure and HLA in healthy donors. Though probably carrying unrecorded immune exposures, donors were nominally healthy at sampling. With 60 Vbeta and 13 Jbeta primers, the PCR was carried out. Sequencing used immunoSEQ multiplex PCR; TCRdb keeps in-frame clones, though not all of them. The sample has about 170,000 clones, 80% to 85% seen once. Study-level points and caveats: Researchers had no immune exposure information except CMV serostatus available. Some 150 TCR beta chains were listed as cytomegalovirus-associated.

Comments on this clone: Antigen specificity is unknown.

Sequences were obtained from PBMCs. This clonotype was obtained from a male donor in good health and CMV-seronegative.

As DNA, the CDR3 is TGTGCCAGCAGTTACGGGGGGATTGAAAAACTGTTTTTT. Amino acids: CASSYGGIEKLFF. The chain carries TRBV6-5 and TRBJ1-4; TRBD1 might be the D (5 bases). The germline V gene has CDR1 MNHEY and CDR2 SVGAGI. CDR3 length: 13 residues. V lost 2 bases, J lost 7 bases, and 8 bases lay in between.